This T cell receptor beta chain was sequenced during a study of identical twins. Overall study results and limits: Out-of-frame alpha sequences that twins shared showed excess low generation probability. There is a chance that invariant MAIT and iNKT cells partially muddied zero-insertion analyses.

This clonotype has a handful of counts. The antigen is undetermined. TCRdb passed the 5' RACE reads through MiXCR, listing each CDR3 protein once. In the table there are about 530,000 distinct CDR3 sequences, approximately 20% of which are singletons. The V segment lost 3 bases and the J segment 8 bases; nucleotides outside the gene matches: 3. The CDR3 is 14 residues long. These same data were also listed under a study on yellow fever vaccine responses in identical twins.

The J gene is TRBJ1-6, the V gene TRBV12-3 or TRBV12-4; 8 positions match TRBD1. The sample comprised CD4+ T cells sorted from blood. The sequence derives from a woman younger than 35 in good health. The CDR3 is CASSFQGADSPLHF. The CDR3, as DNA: TGTGCCAGCAGTTTTCAGGGGGCGGATTCACCCCTCCACTTT.